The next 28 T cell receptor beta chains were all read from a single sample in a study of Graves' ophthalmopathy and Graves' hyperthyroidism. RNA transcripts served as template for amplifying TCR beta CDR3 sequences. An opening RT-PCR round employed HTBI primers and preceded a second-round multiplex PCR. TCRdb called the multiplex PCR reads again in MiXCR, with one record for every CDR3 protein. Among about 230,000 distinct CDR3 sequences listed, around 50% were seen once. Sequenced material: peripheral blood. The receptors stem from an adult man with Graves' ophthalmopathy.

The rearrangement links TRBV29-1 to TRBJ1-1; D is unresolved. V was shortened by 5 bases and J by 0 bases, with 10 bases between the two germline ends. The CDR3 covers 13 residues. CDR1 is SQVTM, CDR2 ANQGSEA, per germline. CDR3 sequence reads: CSVNTLMNTEAFF. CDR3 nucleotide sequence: TGCAGCGTTAATACCCTTATGAACACTGAAGCTTTCTTT.

CDR3 bases: TGTGCCAGCAGGCCCGGTTATGGGACAGGGGGGAAGACCCAGTACTTC. This translates into CASRPGYGTGGKTQYF. The chain joins TRBV2 to TRBJ2-5, with 11 bases aligning to TRBD1. This CDR3 contains 16 residues. The germline gives CDR1 SNHLY, CDR2 FYNNEI. Trimming took 6 bases from V and 6 from J; bases not matched to a gene: 12.

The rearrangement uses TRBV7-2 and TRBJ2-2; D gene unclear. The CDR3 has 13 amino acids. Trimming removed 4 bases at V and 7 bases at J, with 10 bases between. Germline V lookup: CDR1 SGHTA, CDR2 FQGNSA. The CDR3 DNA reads TGTGCCAGCAGCTCGTATACCGTCGGGGAGCTGTTTTTT. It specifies CASSSYTVGELFF.

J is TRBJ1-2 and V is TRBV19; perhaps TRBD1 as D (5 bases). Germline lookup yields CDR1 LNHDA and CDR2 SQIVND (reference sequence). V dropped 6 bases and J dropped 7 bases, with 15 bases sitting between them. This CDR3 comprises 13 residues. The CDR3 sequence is CASSAGDLSGYTF. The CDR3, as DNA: TGTGCCAGTAGCGCGGGGGATCTCTCTGGCTACACCTTC.

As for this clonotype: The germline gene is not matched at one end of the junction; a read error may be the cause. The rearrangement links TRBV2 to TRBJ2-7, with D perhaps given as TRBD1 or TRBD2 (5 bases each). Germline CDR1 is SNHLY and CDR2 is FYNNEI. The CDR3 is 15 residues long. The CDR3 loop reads CASGEDNGASYEQYF. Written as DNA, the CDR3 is TGTGCCAGCGGTGAAGACAACGGGGCCTCCTACGAGCAGTACTTC.

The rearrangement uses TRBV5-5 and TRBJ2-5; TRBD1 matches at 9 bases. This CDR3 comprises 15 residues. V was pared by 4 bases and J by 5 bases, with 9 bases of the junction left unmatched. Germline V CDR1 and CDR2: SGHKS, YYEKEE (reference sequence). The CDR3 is CASSIIQGAGETQYF. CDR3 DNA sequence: TGTGCCAGCAGCATCATACAGGGGGCAGGGGAGACCCAGTACTTC.

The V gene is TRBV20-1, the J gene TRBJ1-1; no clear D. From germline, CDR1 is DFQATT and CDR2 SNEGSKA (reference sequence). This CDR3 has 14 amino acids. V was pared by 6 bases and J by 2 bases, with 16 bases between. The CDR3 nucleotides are TGCAGTGCCGACAAATGGACCGCTAACACTGAAGCTTTCTTT. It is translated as CSADKWTANTEAFF.

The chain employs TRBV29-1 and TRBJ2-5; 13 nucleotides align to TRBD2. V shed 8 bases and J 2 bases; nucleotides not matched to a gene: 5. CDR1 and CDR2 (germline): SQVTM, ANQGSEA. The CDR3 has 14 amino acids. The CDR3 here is CSIRLAGGQETQYF. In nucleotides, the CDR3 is TGCAGCATTCGACTAGCGGGGGGACAAGAGACCCAGTACTTC.

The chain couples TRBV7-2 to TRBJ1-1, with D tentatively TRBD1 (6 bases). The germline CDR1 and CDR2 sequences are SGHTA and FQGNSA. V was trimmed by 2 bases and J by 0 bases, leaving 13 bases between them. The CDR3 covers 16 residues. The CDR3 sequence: CASSLFGRGMNTEAFF. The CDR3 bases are TGTGCCAGCAGCTTATTTGGGAGGGGGATGAACACTGAAGCTTTCTTT.

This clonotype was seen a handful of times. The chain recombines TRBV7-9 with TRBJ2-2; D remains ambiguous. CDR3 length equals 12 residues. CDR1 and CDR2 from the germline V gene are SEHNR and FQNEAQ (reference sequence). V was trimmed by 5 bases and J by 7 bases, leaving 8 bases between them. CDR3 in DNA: TGTGCCAGCAGCCACCTGGGCGGGGAGCTGTTTTTT. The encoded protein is CASSHLGGELFF.

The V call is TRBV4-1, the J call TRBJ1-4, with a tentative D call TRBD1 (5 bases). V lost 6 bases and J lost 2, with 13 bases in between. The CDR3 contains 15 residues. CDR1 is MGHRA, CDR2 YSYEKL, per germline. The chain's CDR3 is CASRIPGLTNEKLFF. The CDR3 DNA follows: TGCGCCAGCAGGATCCCGGGACTGACTAATGAAAAACTGTTTTTT.

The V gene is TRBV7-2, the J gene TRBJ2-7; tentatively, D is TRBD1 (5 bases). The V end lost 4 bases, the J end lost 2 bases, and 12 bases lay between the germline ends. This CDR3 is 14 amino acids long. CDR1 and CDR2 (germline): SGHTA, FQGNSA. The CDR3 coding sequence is TGTGCCAGCAGCTCGCTGACAGTCCCCTACGAGCAGTACTTC. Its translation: CASSSLTVPYEQYF.

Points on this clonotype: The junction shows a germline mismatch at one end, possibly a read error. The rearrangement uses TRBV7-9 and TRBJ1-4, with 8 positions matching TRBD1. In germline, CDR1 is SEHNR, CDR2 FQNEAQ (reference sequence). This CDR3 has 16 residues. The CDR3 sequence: CASSQHDGTGDEKLFF. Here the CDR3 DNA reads TGCGCCAGCAGCCAACACGACGGGACAGGAGATGAAAAACTGTTTTTT. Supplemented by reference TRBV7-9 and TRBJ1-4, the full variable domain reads DTGVSQNPRHKITKRGQNVTFRCDPISEHNRLYWYRQTLGQGPEFLTYFQNEAQLEKSRLLSDRFSAERPKGSFSTLEIQRTEQGDSAMYLCASSQHDGTGDEKLFFGSGTQLSVL.

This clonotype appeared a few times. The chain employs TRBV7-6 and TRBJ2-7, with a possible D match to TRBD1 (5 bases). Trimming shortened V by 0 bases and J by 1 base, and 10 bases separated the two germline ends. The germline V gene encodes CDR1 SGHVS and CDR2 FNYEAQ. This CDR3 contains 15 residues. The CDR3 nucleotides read TGTGCCAGCAGCTTAGCGTGGGGCTATTCCTACGAGCAGTACTTC. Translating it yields CASSLAWGYSYEQYF.

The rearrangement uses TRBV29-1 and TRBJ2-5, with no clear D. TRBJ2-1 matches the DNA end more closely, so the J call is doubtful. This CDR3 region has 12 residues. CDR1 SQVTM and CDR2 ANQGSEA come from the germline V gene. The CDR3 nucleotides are TGCAGCGTAAACCGGCCCCAAGAGACCCAGTTCTTC. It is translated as CSVNRPQETQFF.

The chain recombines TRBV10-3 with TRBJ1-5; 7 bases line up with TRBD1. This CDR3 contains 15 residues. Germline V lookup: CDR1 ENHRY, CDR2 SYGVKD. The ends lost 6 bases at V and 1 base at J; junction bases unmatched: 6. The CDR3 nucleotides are TGTGCCATCAGGCGACAGGGCTCGAGCAATCAGCCCCAGCATTTT. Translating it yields CAIRRQGSSNQPQHF.

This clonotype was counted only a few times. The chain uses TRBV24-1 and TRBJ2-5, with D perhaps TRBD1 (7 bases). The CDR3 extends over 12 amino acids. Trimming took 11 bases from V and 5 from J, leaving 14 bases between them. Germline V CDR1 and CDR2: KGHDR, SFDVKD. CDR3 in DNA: TGTGCCATCAGGGGGGCGGGGGAGACCCAGTACTTC. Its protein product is CAIRGAGETQYF.

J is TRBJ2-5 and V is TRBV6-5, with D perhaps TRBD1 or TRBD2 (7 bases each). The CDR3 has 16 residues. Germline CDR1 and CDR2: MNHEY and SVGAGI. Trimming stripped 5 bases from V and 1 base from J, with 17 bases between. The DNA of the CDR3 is TGTGCCAGCAGTCCCAGGGGGAGGGTCCCCCAAGAGACCCAGTACTTC. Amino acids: CASSPRGRVPQETQYF.

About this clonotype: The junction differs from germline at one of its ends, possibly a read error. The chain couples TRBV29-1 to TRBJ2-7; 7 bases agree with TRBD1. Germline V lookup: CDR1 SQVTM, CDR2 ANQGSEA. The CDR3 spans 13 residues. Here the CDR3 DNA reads TGTGCCTGGACAGGACAGCGCCCATACGAGCAGTACTTC. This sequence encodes CAWTGQRPYEQYF.

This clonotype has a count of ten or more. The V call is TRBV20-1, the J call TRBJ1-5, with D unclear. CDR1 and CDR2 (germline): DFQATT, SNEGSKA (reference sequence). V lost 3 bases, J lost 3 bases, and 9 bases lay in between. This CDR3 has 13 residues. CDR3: CSASDGPNQPQHF. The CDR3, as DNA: TGCAGTGCTAGTGACGGGCCCAATCAGCCCCAGCATTTT.

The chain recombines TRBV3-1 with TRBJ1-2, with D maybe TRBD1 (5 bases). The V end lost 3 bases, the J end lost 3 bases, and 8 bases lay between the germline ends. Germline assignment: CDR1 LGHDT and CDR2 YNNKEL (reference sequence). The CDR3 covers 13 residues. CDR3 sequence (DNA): TGTGCCAGCAGCCATCAGGGCTACTATGGCTACACCTTC. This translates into CASSHQGYYGYTF.

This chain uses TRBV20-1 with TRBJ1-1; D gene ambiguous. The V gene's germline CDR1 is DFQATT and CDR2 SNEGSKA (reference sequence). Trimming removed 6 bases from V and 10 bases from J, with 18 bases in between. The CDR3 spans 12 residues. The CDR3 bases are TGCAGTGCCCCCGGGCCAGGACGACGAGCTTTCTTT. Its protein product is CSAPGPGRRAFF.

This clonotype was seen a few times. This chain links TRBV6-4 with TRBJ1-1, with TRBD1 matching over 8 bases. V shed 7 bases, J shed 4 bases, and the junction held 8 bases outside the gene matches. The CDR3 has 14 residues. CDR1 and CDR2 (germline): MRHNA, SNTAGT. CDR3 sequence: CASIPTGVVTEAFF. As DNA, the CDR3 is TGTGCCAGCATTCCGACAGGGGTGGTCACTGAAGCTTTCTTT.

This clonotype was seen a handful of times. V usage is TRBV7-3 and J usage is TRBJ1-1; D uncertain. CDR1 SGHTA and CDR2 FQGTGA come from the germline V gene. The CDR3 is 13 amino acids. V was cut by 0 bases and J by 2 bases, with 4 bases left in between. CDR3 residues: CASSLTDNTEAFF. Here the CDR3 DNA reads TGTGCCAGCAGCTTAACGGATAACACTGAAGCTTTCTTT.

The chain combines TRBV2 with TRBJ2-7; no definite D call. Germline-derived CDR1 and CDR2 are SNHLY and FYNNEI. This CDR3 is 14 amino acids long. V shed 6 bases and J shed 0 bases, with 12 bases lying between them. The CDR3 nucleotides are TGTGCCAGCAGCCAAGTATACAGCTCCTACGAGCAGTACTTC. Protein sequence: CASSQVYSSYEQYF.

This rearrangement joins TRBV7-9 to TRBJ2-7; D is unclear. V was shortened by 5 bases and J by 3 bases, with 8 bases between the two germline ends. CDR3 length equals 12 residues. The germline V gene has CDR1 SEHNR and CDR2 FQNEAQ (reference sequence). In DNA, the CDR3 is TGTGCCAGCAGCACAGCTAGCTACGAGCAGTACTTC. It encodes CASSTASYEQYF.

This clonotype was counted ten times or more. The CDR3 here is CSVPTGGANYGYTF. The CDR3 bases are TGCAGCGTCCCGACTGGTGGGGCTAACTATGGCTACACCTTC. The chain has TRBV29-1 and TRBJ1-2; D not resolved. V dropped 6 bases and J dropped 0 bases, with 14 bases sitting between them. There are 14 residues in the CDR3. From germline, CDR1 is SQVTM and CDR2 ANQGSEA.

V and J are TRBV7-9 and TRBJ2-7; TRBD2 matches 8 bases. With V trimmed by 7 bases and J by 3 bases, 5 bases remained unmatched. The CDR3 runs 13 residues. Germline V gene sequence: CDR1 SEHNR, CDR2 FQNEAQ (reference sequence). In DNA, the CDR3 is TGTGCCAGCATGGACGGGAGGGGCTACGAGCAGTACTTC. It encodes CASMDGRGYEQYF.